This TCR beta chain is drawn from a study of OX40 agonist ivuxolimab in advanced cancers. Study conclusions and caveats: It was not determined which antigens were specifically recognized by the peripheral T cells that had undergone clonal expansion.

Remarks on this clone: What it recognizes is unknown.

The CDR3 totals 12 residues. Trimming shortened V by 2 bases and J by 6 bases, and 11 bases separated the two germline ends. The germline CDR1 and CDR2 sequences are GTSNPN and SVGIG (reference sequence). TCRdb keeps only in-frame clones here, not all; method: immunoSEQ multiplex PCR. The table includes about 73,000 clones, approximately 83% detected once. The receptor was isolated from an adult with an advanced solid tumor such as melanoma, head and neck, liver or kidney cancer. This chain connects TRBV30 to TRBJ2-7, with D possibly being TRBD1 (6 bases). Source: CD4+ or CD8+ T cells sorted from blood, taken in a trial of the OX40 agonist ivuxolimab. Written as DNA, the CDR3 is TGTGCCTGGAGTACAGGGTCTGCCGAGCAGTACTTC. Its protein product is CAWSTGSAEQYF. Combining the CDR3 with reference TRBV30 and TRBJ2-7 gives the whole variable domain SQTIHQWPATLVQPVGSPLSLECTVEGTSNPNLYWYRQAAGRGLQLLFYSVGIGQISSEVPQNLSASRPQDRQFILSSKKLLLSDSGFYLCAWSTGSAEQYFGPGTRLTVT.